The 10 T cell receptor beta chains below all came from one sample that was sequenced in a study of cytomegalovirus exposure and HLA in healthy donors. Vbeta (60) and Jbeta (13) primers were used in the PCR. The data were produced by immunoSEQ multiplex PCR, yet TCRdb's version contains in-frame clones alone and is incomplete. The profile covers about 200,000 clones, with around 80% appearing a single time and 1.5% to 2% taken by the ten largest. Material for sequencing was PBMCs. These receptors originate from a woman aged 18-29 years in good health and CMV-seronegative.

The chain links TRBV30 to TRBJ2-3; D is perhaps TRBD2 (5 bases). CDR1 is GTSNPN and CDR2 is SVGIG in the germline V gene (reference sequence). This CDR3 contains 11 residues. The V gene lost 6 bases and the J gene lost 8 bases, with 12 bases spanning the gap. The CDR3 here is CACSASSTQYF. CDR3 bases: TGTGCCTGCTCAGCTAGCAGTACGCAGTATTTT.

This clone was recorded once. This rearrangement joins TRBV25-1 to TRBJ2-1, with a tentative D call TRBD1 (6 bases). Per germline, CDR1 MGHDK and CDR2 SYGVNS. Trimming removed 4 bases from V and 6 bases from J, with 13 bases in between. This CDR3 spans 14 amino acids. CDR3 amino acids: CASSVTGSANEQFF. CDR3 DNA: TGTGCCAGCAGTGTGACAGGTTCAGCCAATGAGCAGTTCTTC.

This clone has more than one count but fewer than ten. The rearrangement uses TRBV11-2 and TRBJ2-3; 7 nucleotides align to TRBD1. The junction had 12 bases not matched to a gene; V was cut back by 5 bases and J by 1 base. Germline CDR1 SGHAT, CDR2 FQNNGV. This CDR3 is 17 amino acids long. The DNA of the CDR3 is TGTGCCAGCAGCCTCATCTCAGGGGGAAGAGGCACAGATACGCAGTATTTT. Amino acid sequence: CASSLISGGRGTDTQYF. Together with reference TRBV11-2 and TRBJ2-3, the CDR3 gives the full variable domain: EAGVAQSPRYKIIEKRQSVAFWCNPISGHATLYWYQQILGQGPKLLIQFQNNGVVDDSQLPKDRFSAERLKGVDSTLKIQPAKLEDSAVYLCASSLISGGRGTDTQYFGPGTRLTVL.

Only a few counts were recorded for this clone. J is TRBJ1-5 and V is TRBV10-3; D gene unclear. The CDR3 is 13 residues long. Germline loops: CDR1 ENHRY, CDR2 SYGVKD. The V and J ends lost 0 bases and 10 bases respectively, with 10 bases between them. The CDR3 sequence is CAISESPAGPQHF. In DNA, the CDR3 is TGTGCCATCAGTGAGTCGCCGGCGGGCCCCCAGCATTTT.

J is TRBJ2-1 and V is TRBV4-1; 11 nucleotides align to TRBD2. The germline CDR1 and CDR2 sequences are MGHRA and YSYEKL. The ends lost 1 base at V and 3 bases at J; junction bases unmatched: 2. This CDR3 is built from 16 residues. The CDR3 sequence is CASSQGGLAVYNEQFF. In DNA form, the CDR3 reads TGCGCCAGCAGCCAAGGGGGACTAGCGGTCTACAATGAGCAGTTCTTC.

The chain uses TRBV19 and TRBJ2-6; tentatively, D is TRBD1 (5 bases). Per the germline V gene, CDR1 is LNHDA and CDR2 is SQIVND (reference sequence). Trimming shortened V by 9 bases and J by 10 bases, and 16 bases separated the two germline ends. The CDR3 sequence is 13 residues long. The CDR3 spells CASRFQGRNVLTF. CDR3 bases: TGTGCCAGCAGATTCCAGGGCAGAAACGTCCTGACTTTC.

The chain employs TRBV10-3 and TRBJ1-5; D may be TRBD1 (5 bases). Germline V CDR1 and CDR2: ENHRY, SYGVKD. This CDR3 has 18 amino acids. V was shortened by 3 bases and J by 1 base, with 19 bases between the two germline ends. The CDR3 loop is CAISDPRRGGESNQPQHF. The CDR3 DNA is TGTGCCATCAGTGACCCTAGGCGGGGGGGGGAAAGCAATCAGCCCCAGCATTTT.

The chain recombines TRBV19 with TRBJ2-2; 7 bases line up with TRBD2. Germline V CDR1 and CDR2: LNHDA, SQIVND (reference sequence). This CDR3 is 16 amino acids long. J was trimmed by 0 bases and V by 5 bases; bases with no gene match: 6. Written as DNA, the CDR3 is TGTGCCAGTAGTCCAATCCTAGCGGCGAACACCGGGGAGCTGTTTTTT. This sequence encodes CASSPILAANTGELFF. Filled out from reference TRBV19 and TRBJ2-2, the complete variable domain reads DGGITQSPKYLFRKEGQNVTLSCEQNLNHDAMYWYRQDPGQGLRLIYYSQIVNDFQKGDIAEGYSVSREKKESFPLTVTSAQKNPTAFYLCASSPILAANTGELFFGEGSRLTVL.

This chain connects TRBV7-6 to TRBJ1-1; TRBD1 matches 7 bases. V dropped 2 bases and J dropped 3; count of bases not matched to a gene: 6. The germline V gene has CDR1 SGHVS and CDR2 FNYEAQ. The length of the CDR3 is 15 residues. The chain's CDR3 is CASSLLQGLDTEAFF. The DNA for the CDR3 is TGTGCCAGCAGCTTATTACAGGGGTTGGACACTGAAGCTTTCTTT.

This clone was counted a single time. The V and J genes are TRBV14 and TRBJ2-7; TRBD1 might be the D (6 bases). The V gene lost 6 bases and the J gene lost 0 bases, with 9 bases spanning the gap. Germline values: CDR1 SGHDN, CDR2 FVKESK. The length of the CDR3 is 13 residues. The CDR3 DNA sequence: TGTGCCAGCAGGGACAGTAGCTCCTACGAGCAGTACTTC. As protein: CASRDSSSYEQYF.